This T cell receptor (beta chain) was recovered during a study of blood T cells in healthy people across ages. CDR3 length: 11 amino acids. Between the trimmed V and J ends, which lost 4 bases and 4 bases, there was a span of 2 bases. A second PCR of about 7 to 12 cycles used a sample-barcoded 5' primer and a J-beta primer mix. TCRdb used MiXCR to reprocess the 5' RACE reads, holding one entry per CDR3 protein. The sample consists of approximately 800,000 distinct CDR3 sequences, roughly 50% of them appearing once. The chain uses TRBV12-3 or TRBV12-4 and TRBJ1-3; D is undetermined. The receptor comes from a man younger than 45 in good health. Sequenced sample: blood. CDR3 amino acids: CASSWGNTIYF. The CDR3 nucleotides are TGTGCCAGCAGTTGGGGAAACACCATATATTTT.